The 19 T cell receptor beta chains listed next were all sequenced from one sample in a study of blood T cell repertoires in COVID-19. The assay was immunoSEQ multiplex PCR, and TCRdb's table has in-frame clones only and misses some. The data hold over 75,000 clones, with approximately 82% observed a single time. Sequenced: peripheral blood. The source of these receptors is a woman older than 75 with acute or convalescent COVID-19.

The rearrangement uses TRBV3-1 (or the pseudogene TRBV3-2) and TRBJ1-5, with 8 bases identical to TRBD1. In germline, CDR1 is LGHDT, CDR2 YNNKEL (reference sequence). The trim removed 4 bases at V and 5 bases at J, leaving 7 bases unmatched. This CDR3 comprises 15 residues. The DNA of the CDR3 is TGTGCCAGCAGCCTCGGGACAGGCGAAGATCAGCCCCAGCATTTT. Amino acids: CASSLGTGEDQPQHF.

The rearrangement joins TRBV3-1 (or the pseudogene TRBV3-2) to TRBJ2-3, with D perhaps TRBD2 (5 bases). V gave up 1 base and J gave up 0 bases, with 8 bases separating them. Germline values: CDR1 LGHDT, CDR2 YNNKEL (reference sequence). This CDR3 region has 15 residues. This CDR3 reads CASSQAGISTDTQYF. The CDR3 coding sequence is TGTGCCAGCAGCCAAGCGGGGATTAGCACAGATACGCAGTATTTT.

This clone was observed a handful of times. The V call is TRBV4-1, the J call TRBJ2-5; 8 bases fit TRBD2. Trimming removed 4 bases from V and 5 bases from J; junction bases left unmatched: 9. The germline CDR1 and CDR2 sequences are MGHRA and YSYEKL. The CDR3 spans 15 residues. In nucleotides, the CDR3 is TGCGCCAGCAGCCCCGGGGGGGGTGGTCTGGAGACCCAGTACTTC. Translating gives CASSPGGGGLETQYF.

This chain joins TRBV4-1 and TRBJ2-3; D not certain. The length of the CDR3 is 16 residues. Germline V gene sequence: CDR1 MGHRA, CDR2 YSYEKL. V gave up 1 base and J gave up 2 bases, with 13 bases separating them. CDR3 protein: CASSQANMVSTDTQYF. For the CDR3, the DNA is TGCGCCAGCAGCCAAGCGAACATGGTCTCCACAGATACGCAGTATTTT.

In its sample, this clone was seen once. The chain employs TRBV7-9 and TRBJ2-7, with a weak D call TRBD1 (5 bases). The germline gives CDR1 SEHNR, CDR2 FQNEAQ (reference sequence). The ends were cut back, 0 bases at V and 3 bases at J, with 12 bases in the middle. The CDR3 consists of 15 residues. DNA for the CDR3: TGTGCCAGCAGCTTAGCCTGGGGCAGTTACTACGAGCAGTACTTC. Protein: CASSLAWGSYYEQYF. Full variable domain (missing parts from reference TRBV7-9 and TRBJ2-7): DTGVSQNPRHKITKRGQNVTFRCDPISEHNRLYWYRQTLGQGPEFLTYFQNEAQLEKSRLLSDRFSAERPKGSFSTLEIQRTEQGDSAMYLCASSLAWGSYYEQYFGPGTRLTVT.

This clone is a singleton in its sample. This chain joins TRBV5-1 and TRBJ2-7, with 9 bases that match TRBD1. The junction had 7 bases not matched to a gene; V was cut back by 8 bases and J by 4 bases. The V gene's germline CDR1 is SGHRS and CDR2 YFSETQ. The CDR3 contains 13 residues. For the CDR3, the DNA is TGCGCCAGTGGACAGGGGCCTTGGTACGAGCAGTACTTC. Protein sequence: CASGQGPWYEQYF.

Only a few counts were recorded for this clone. The chain uses TRBV9 and TRBJ2-1; weak D call: TRBD2 (6 bases). This CDR3 region has 15 residues. In germline, CDR1 is SGDLS, CDR2 YYNGEE. V was cut by 0 bases and J by 6 bases, with 13 bases left in between. CDR3 protein: CASSVAPLAPNEQFF. CDR3 bases: TGTGCCAGCAGCGTAGCCCCGCTAGCGCCCAATGAGCAGTTCTTC.

This clone was seen just once. Germline and junction disagree at one end, which may indicate a read error. This sequence joins TRBV7-8 and TRBJ2-7, with 10 bases identical to TRBD2. Germline V gene data show CDR1 as SGHVS and CDR2 as FQNEAQ. CDR3 length: 16 residues. In DNA, the CDR3 is TGTGCCAGCAGCCGGGGGACAGACTTTAGCGGGAGGTCCTGGGACTTC. Protein sequence: CASSRGTDFSGRSWDF.

The chain joins TRBV5-1 to TRBJ1-3; D might be TRBD1 (5 bases). The CDR3 has 15 amino acids. V was trimmed by 0 bases and J by 4 bases, leaving 11 bases between them. Germline CDR1 SGHRS, CDR2 YFSETQ. The chain's CDR3 is CASSLAAGQGNTIYF. In nucleotides, the CDR3 is TGCGCCAGCAGCTTGGCCGCAGGGCAAGGAAACACCATATATTTT. Variable domain in full (rest from reference TRBV5-1 and TRBJ1-3): KAGVTQTPRYLIKTRGQQVTLSCSPISGHRSVSWYQQTPGQGLQFLFEYFSETQRNKGNFPGRFSGRQFSNSRSEMNVSTLELGDSALYLCASSLAAGQGNTIYFGEGSWLTVV.

This chain uses TRBV19 with TRBJ2-5; 8 positions match TRBD2. The CDR3 is made up of 19 amino acids. Trimming removed 1 base from V and 1 base from J; junction bases left unmatched: 14. The V gene's germline CDR1 is LNHDA and CDR2 SQIVND (reference sequence). The CDR3 DNA follows: TGTGCCAGTAGTATAGGGGGAGGGCGCTCTACTAGCGGCCAAGAGACCCAGTACTTC. The encoded protein is CASSIGGGRSTSGQETQYF.

The V and J genes are TRBV18 and TRBJ2-2; TRBD2 matches at 7 bases. Germline CDR1 reads KGHSH; CDR2 reads LQKENI. This CDR3 is 15 amino acids long. J was trimmed by 3 bases and V by 3 bases; bases with no gene match: 4. This chain's CDR3 is CASSPLAVDTGELFF. The CDR3 DNA follows: TGTGCCAGCTCACCTCTAGCGGTCGACACCGGGGAGCTGTTTTTT.

This clone occurred once. The chain uses TRBV5-1 and TRBJ1-1; TRBD1 matches 7 bases. The CDR3 extends over 17 amino acids. V was pared by 5 bases and J by 3 bases, with 16 bases of the junction left unmatched. Germline CDR1 reads SGHRS; CDR2 reads YFSETQ. In nucleotides, the CDR3 is TGCGCCAGCAGTCCGAGGGGGCCCTCCCGGGTTGACACTGAAGCTTTCTTT. Protein sequence: CASSPRGPSRVDTEAFF.

With regard to this clone: This sample includes further DNA sequences coding for the same CDR3. This sequence joins TRBV2 and TRBJ1-5; D uncertain. V was shortened by 4 bases and J by 4 bases, with 8 bases between the two germline ends. Per the germline V gene, CDR1 is SNHLY and CDR2 is FYNNEI. The CDR3 is 13 amino acids. For the CDR3, the DNA is TGTGCCAGCAGTGTTCGGGGAAATCAGCCCCAGCATTTT. This codes for CASSVRGNQPQHF. The whole variable domain, remainder taken from reference TRBV2 and TRBJ1-5, is EPEVTQTPSHQVTQMGQEVILRCVPISNHLYFYWYRQILGQKVEFLVSFYNNEISEKSEIFDDQFSVERPDGSNFTLKIRSTKLEDSAMYFCASSVRGNQPQHFGDGTRLSIL.

In DNA, the CDR3 is TGCGCCAGCAGCTTGATGTCTTCGGGTACGGGACAACTAAACATTCAGTACTTC. Its protein product is CASSLMSSGTGQLNIQYF. The gene calls are TRBV5-1 and TRBJ2-4, with a weak D call TRBD1 (6 bases). Germline loops: CDR1 SGHRS, CDR2 YFSETQ. This CDR3 has 18 amino acids. V was cut by 1 base and J by 6 bases, with 23 bases left in between.

The V gene is TRBV3-1 (or the pseudogene TRBV3-2), the J gene TRBJ2-2, with a tentative D call TRBD2 (6 bases). The germline CDR1 and CDR2 sequences are LGHDT and YNNKEL (reference sequence). Trimming removed 0 bases at V and 2 bases at J, with 10 bases between. The CDR3 totals 16 residues. This CDR3 is CASSQDSGVNTGELFF. CDR3 nucleotide sequence: TGTGCCAGCAGCCAAGATTCGGGGGTAAACACCGGGGAGCTGTTTTTT.

V is TRBV11-3 and J is TRBJ2-1, with TRBD2 matching 15 bases. J lost 6 bases, V lost 4 bases, and 1 base had no gene match. CDR3 length: 15 residues. CDR1 is SGHNT and CDR2 is YENEEA in the germline V gene. CDR3: CASSSGLAGGNEQFF. For the CDR3, the DNA is TGTGCCAGCAGCTCGGGACTAGCGGGAGGCAATGAGCAGTTCTTC. The variable domain in full, completed from reference TRBV11-3 and TRBJ2-1, reads EAGVVQSPRYKIIEKKQPVAFWCNPISGHNTLYWYLQNLGQGPELLIRYENEEAVDDSQLPKDRFSAERLKGVDSTLKIQPAELGDSAVYLCASSSGLAGGNEQFFGPGTRLTVL.

The table lists this clone with a few counts. The chain carries TRBV5-4 and TRBJ2-5; 8 nucleotides match TRBD1. V lost 1 base to trimming and J lost 7 bases; unmatched junction nucleotides: 15. The CDR3 consists of 17 residues. CDR1 and CDR2 from the germline V gene are SGHNT and YYREEE (reference sequence). For the CDR3, the DNA is TGTGCCAGCAGCTTGTGGCCGGGGGCGGCCACAGGGGGGACCCAGTACTTC. Residues: CASSLWPGAATGGTQYF.

The V and J genes are TRBV27 and TRBJ2-7; 8 nucleotides align to TRBD2. This CDR3 is built from 15 residues. Germline loops: CDR1 MNHEY, CDR2 SMNVEV (reference sequence). The V gene end was trimmed by 8 bases and the J gene end by 2 bases; junction bases not matched to a gene: 11. For the CDR3, the DNA is TGTGCCAGCCAACCGCGGGGGGACATAGCCTACGAGCAGTACTTC. It translates to CASQPRGDIAYEQYF.

In the case of this clone: Different DNA sequences within this sample yield the same CDR3. This rearrangement joins TRBV5-1 to TRBJ2-2, with TRBD2 matching over 7 bases. CDR1 is SGHRS and CDR2 is YFSETQ in the germline V gene. V lost 0 bases, J lost 1 base, and 0 bases stayed unmatched. The CDR3 contains 15 residues. CDR3 sequence: CASSLAGGNTGELFF. The CDR3, as DNA: TGCGCCAGCAGCTTGGCGGGGGGGAACACCGGGGAGCTGTTTTTT.